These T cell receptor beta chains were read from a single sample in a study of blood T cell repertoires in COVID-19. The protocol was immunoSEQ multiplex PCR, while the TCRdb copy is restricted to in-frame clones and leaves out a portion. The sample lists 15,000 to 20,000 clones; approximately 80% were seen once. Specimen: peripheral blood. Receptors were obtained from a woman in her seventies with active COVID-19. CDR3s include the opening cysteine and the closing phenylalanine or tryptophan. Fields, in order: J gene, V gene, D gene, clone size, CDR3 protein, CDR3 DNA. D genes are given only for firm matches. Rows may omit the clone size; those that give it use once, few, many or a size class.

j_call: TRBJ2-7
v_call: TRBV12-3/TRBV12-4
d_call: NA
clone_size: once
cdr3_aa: CASSSPAAYEQYF
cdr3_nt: TGTGCCAGCAGTTCCCCAGCGGCCTACGAGCAGTACTTC

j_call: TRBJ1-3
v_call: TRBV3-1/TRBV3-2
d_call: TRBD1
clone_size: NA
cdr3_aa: CASSPRDRENTIYF
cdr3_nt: TGTGCCAGCAGCCCGCGGGACAGAGAGAACACCATATATTTT

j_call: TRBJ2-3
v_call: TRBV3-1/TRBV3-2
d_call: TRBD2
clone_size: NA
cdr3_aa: CASSPRWQVAGDTQYF
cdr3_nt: TGTGCCAGCAGCCCAAGATGGCAGGTAGCGGGAGATACGCAGTATTTT

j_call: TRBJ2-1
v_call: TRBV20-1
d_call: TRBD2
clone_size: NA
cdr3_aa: CSASPMSGAGNEQFF
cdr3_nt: TGCAGTGCTAGTCCGATGAGCGGAGCGGGGAATGAGCAGTTCTTC

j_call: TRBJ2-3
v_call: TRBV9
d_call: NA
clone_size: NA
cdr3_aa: CASSPQVADTQYF
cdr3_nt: TGTGCCAGCAGCCCCCAAGTAGCAGATACGCAGTATTTT

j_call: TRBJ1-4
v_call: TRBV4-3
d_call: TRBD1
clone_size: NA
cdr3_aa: CASSHDRGREKLFF
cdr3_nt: TGCGCCAGCAGCCACGACAGGGGGCGGGAAAAACTGTTTTTT

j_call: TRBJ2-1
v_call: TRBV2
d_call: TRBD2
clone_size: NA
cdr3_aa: CASRLAGEHNEQFF
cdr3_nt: TGTGCCAGCAGATTAGCGGGAGAGCACAATGAGCAGTTCTTC

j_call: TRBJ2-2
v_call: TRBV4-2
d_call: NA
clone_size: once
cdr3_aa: CASSQNLKGELFF
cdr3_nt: TGTGCCAGCAGCCAAAATTTAAAAGGGGAGCTGTTTTTT

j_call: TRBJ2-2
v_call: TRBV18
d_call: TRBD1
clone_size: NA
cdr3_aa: CASSPPSGTVAGELFF
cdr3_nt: TGTGCCAGCTCACCACCCTCTGGGACAGTGGCCGGGGAGCTGTTTTTT

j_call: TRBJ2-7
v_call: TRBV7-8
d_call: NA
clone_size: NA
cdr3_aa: CASSLVPGSGEQYF
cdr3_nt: TGTGCCAGCAGCTTAGTCCCAGGGTCGGGCGAGCAGTACTTC

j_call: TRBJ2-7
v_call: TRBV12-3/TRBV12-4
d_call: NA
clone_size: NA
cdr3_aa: CASRGHEQYF
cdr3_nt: TGTGCCAGCAGGGGCCACGAGCAGTACTTC

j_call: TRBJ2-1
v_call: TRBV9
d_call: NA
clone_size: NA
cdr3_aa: CASSVEGDSYNEQFF
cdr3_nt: TGTGCCAGCAGCGTAGAAGGGGACTCCTACAATGAGCAGTTCTTC

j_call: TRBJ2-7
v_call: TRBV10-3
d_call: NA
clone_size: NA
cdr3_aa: CASKGAGIHEQYF
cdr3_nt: TGTGCCTCAAAAGGGGCAGGGATCCACGAGCAGTACTTC

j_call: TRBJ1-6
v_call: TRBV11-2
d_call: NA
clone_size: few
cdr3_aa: CASSLDLPDSPLHF
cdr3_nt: TGTGCCAGCAGCTTAGATCTCCCGGATTCACCCCTCCACTTT

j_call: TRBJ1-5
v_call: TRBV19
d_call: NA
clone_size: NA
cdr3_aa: CASKGQTRNQPQHF
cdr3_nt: TGTGCCAGTAAAGGACAGACCCGCAATCAGCCCCAGCATTTT

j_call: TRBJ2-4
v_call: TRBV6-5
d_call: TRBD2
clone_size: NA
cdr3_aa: CASSRTSGRENIQYF
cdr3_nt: TGTGCCAGCAGTCGGACTAGCGGGAGGGAAAACATTCAGTACTTC

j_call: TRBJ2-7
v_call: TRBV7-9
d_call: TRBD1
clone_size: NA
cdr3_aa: CASSPGQGWEQYF
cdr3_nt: TGTGCCAGCAGCCCCGGACAGGGCTGGGAGCAGTACTTC

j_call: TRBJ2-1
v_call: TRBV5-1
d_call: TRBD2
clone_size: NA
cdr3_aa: CASSLGAGVGEQFF
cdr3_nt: TGCGCCAGCAGCTTGGGAGCGGGAGTTGGAGAGCAGTTCTTC

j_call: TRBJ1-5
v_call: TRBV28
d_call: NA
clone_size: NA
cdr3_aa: CASSFRGINQPQHF
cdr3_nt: TGTGCCAGCAGTTTCAGGGGAATCAATCAGCCCCAGCATTTT

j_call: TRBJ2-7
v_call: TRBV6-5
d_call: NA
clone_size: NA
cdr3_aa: CASRGDNSYEQYF
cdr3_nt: TGTGCCAGCAGGGGGGACAACTCCTACGAGCAGTACTTC

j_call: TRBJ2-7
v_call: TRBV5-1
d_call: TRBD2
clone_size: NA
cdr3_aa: CASSRTSGASYEQYF
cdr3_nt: TGCGCCAGCAGCAGAACTAGCGGGGCCTCCTACGAGCAGTACTTC

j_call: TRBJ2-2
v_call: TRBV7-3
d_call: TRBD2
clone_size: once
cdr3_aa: CASSSLAGEGTGELFF
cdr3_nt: TGTGCCAGCAGCTCCCTAGCGGGAGAAGGCACCGGGGAGCTGTTTTTT

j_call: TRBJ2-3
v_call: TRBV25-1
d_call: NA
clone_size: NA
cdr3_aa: CASAYAGTQYF
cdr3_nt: TGTGCCAGCGCATATGCCGGGACGCAGTATTTT

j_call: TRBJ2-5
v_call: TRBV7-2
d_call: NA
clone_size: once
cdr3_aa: CASSLARRRQETQYF
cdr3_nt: TGTGCCAGCAGCTTAGCGCGGCGCCGACAAGAGACCCAGTACTTC

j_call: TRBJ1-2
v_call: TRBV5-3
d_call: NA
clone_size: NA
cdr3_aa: CARSLKGVFQYGYTF
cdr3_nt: TGTGCCAGAAGCTTGAAAGGGGTATTTCAGTATGGCTACACCTTC

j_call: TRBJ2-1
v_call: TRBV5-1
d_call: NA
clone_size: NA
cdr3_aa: CASSPRWQGNEQFF
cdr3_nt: TGCGCCAGCAGCCCCAGGTGGCAGGGCAATGAGCAGTTCTTC

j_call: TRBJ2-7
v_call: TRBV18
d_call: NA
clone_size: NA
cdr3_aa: CASSPKARGLKNEQYF
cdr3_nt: TGTGCCAGCTCACCAAAAGCCAGGGGTTTAAAGAACGAGCAGTACTTC

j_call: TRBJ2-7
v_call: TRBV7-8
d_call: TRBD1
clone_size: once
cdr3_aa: CASSSTGGGYEQYF
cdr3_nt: TGTGCCAGCAGCTCGACAGGGGGCGGTTACGAGCAGTACTTC

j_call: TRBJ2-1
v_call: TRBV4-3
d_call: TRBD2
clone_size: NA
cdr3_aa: CASSQESSGEPYNEQFF
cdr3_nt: TGCGCCAGCAGCCAAGAGAGTAGCGGGGAGCCCTACAATGAGCAGTTCTTC

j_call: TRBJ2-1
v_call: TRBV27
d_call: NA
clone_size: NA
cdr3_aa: CASSGLAAPSYNEQFF
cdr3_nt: TGTGCCAGCAGTGGACTTGCGGCCCCCTCCTACAATGAGCAGTTCTTC

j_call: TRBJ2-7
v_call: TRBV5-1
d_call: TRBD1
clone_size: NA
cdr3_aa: CASSPTERGRGEQYF
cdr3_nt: TGCGCCAGCAGCCCGACAGAGAGGGGGCGTGGAGAGCAGTACTTC

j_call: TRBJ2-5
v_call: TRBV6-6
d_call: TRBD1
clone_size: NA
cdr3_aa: CAGRTGGIQTQYF
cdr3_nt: TGTGCCGGGCGGACAGGGGGCATTCAGACCCAGTACTTC

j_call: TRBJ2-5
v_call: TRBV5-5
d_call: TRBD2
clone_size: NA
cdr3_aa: CASSPGLAGPRLYF
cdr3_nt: TGTGCCAGCAGCCCGGGACTAGCGGGGCCCCGTTTGTACTTC

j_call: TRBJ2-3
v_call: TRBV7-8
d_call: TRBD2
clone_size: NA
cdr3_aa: CASSLVRPGLAGGMFRTDTQYF
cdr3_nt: TGTGCCAGCAGCTTAGTTAGACCGGGACTAGCGGGAGGAATGTTTAGGACAGATACGCAGTATTTT

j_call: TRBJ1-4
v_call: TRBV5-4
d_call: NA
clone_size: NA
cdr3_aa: CASAGGAGTNEKLFF
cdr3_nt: TGTGCCAGCGCCGGGGGGGCGGGTACTAATGAAAAACTGTTTTTT

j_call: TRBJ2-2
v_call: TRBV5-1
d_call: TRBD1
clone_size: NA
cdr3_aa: CASSWGQGKDTGELFF
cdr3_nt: TGCGCCAGCAGCTGGGGACAGGGGAAGGACACCGGGGAGCTGTTTTTT

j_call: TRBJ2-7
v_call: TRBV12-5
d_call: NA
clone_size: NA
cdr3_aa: CASGSNYEQYF
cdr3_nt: TGTGCTAGTGGTTCCAACTACGAGCAGTACTTC

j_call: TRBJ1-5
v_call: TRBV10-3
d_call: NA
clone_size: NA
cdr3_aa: CAISRQVDQPQHF
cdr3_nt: TGTGCCATCAGTCGGCAGGTCGATCAGCCCCAGCATTTT

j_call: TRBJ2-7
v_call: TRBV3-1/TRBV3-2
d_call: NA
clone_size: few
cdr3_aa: CASSQGAVGGEQYF
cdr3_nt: TGTGCCAGCAGCCAAGGGGCAGTCGGGGGAGAGCAGTACTTC

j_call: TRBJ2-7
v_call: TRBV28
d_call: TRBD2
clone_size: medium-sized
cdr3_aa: CASRLAGLLYEQYF
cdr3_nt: TGTGCCAGCAGACTAGCGGGCCTCCTCTACGAGCAGTACTTC

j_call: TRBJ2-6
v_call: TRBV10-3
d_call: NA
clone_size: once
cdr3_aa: CAISESSGPGANVLTF
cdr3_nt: TGTGCCATCAGTGAGTCGAGTGGGCCCGGGGCCAACGTCCTGACTTTC

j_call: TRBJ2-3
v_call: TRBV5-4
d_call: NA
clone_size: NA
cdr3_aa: CASSLGTFSTDTQYF
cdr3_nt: TGTGCCAGCAGCTTGGGGACTTTTAGCACAGATACGCAGTATTTT

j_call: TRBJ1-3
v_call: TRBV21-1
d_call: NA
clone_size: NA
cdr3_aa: CASSQSTGPSGNTIYF
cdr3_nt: TGTGCCAGCAGCCAATCGACAGGGCCCTCTGGAAACACCATATATTTT

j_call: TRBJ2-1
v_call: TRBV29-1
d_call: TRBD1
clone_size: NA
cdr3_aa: CSVEDGQGARWQFF
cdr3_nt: TGCAGCGTTGAAGATGGGCAGGGGGCGCGATGGCAGTTCTTC

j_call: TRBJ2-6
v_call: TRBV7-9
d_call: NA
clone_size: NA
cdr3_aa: CASSLQRQWAGANVLTF
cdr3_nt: TGTGCCAGCAGCTTACAGAGACAGTGGGCTGGGGCCAACGTCCTGACTTTC

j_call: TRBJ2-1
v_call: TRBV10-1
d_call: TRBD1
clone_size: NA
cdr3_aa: CASSGQGRNEQFF
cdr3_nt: TGCGCCAGCAGTGGACAGGGCAGGAATGAGCAGTTCTTC

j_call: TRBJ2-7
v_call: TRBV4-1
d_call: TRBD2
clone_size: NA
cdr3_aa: CASSQTPGTSGKGQYF
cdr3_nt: TGCGCCAGCAGCCAGACTCCCGGGACTAGCGGGAAGGGGCAGTACTTC

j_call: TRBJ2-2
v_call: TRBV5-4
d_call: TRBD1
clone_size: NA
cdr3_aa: CASSATTGTGVTGELFF
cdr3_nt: TGTGCCAGCAGCGCGACAACCGGGACAGGGGTCACCGGGGAGCTGTTTTTT

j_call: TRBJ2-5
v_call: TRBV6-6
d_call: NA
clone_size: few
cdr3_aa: CASTLLPQETQYF
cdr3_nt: TGTGCCAGCACATTACTCCCCCAAGAGACCCAGTACTTC

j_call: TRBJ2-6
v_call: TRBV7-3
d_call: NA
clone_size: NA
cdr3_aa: CASSLPGGANVLTF
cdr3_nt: TGTGCCAGCAGCTTACCAGGGGGGGCCAACGTCCTGACTTTC

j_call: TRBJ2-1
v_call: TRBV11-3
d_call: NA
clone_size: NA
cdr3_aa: CASSLRGGGNEQFF
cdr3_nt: TGTGCCAGCAGCTTAAGGGGGGGAGGCAATGAGCAGTTCTTC

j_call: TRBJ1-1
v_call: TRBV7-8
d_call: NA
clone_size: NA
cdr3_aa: CASSWGRGNTEAFF
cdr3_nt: TGTGCCAGCAGCTGGGGGCGCGGGAACACTGAAGCTTTCTTT

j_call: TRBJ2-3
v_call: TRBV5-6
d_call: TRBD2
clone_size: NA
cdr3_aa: CASSSGLVTDTQYF
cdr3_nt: TGTGCCAGCAGCTCAGGACTAGTTACAGATACGCAGTATTTT

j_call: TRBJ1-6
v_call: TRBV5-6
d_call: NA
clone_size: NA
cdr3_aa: CASSFTGGGFRSPLHF
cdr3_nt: TGTGCCAGCAGCTTCACCGGCGGAGGGTTCAGATCACCCCTCCACTTT

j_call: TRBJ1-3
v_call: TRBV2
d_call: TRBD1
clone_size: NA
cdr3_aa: CASLGTALYSGNTIYF
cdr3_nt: TGTGCCAGTTTGGGGACAGCTCTTTACTCTGGAAACACCATATATTTT

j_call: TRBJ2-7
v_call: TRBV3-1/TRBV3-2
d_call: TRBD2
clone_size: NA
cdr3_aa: CASSHGLAVSLRGQYF
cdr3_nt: TGTGCCAGCAGCCATGGACTAGCGGTGTCTCTACGAGGGCAGTACTTC

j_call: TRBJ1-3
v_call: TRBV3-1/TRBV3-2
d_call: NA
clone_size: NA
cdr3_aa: CASSQTSRNTIYF
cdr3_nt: TGTGCCAGCAGCCAAACTTCGAGAAACACCATATATTTT